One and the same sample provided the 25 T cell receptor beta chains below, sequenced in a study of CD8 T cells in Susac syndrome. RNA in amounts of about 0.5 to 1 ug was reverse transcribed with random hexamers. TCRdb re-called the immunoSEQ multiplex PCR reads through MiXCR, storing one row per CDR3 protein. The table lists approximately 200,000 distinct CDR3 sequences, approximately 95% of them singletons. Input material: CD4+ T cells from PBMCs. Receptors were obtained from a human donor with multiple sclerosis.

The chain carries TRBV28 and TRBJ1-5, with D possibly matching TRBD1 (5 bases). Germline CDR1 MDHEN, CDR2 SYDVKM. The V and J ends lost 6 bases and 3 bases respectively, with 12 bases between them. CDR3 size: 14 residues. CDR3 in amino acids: CASRLGEYNQPQHF. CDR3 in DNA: TGTGCCAGCAGGTTAGGGGAGTACAATCAGCCCCAGCATTTT.

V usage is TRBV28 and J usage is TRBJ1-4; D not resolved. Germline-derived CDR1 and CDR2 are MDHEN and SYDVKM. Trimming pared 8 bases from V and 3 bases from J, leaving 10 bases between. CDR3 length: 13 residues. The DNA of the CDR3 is TGTGCCAGCCGAAGGTCACCTAATGAAAAACTGTTTTTT. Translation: CASRRSPNEKLFF.

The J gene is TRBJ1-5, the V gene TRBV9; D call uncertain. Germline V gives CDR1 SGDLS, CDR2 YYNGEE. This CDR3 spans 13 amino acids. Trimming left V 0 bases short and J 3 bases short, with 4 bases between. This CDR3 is CASSVEDNQPQHF. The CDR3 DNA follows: TGTGCCAGCAGCGTAGAAGACAATCAGCCCCAGCATTTT.

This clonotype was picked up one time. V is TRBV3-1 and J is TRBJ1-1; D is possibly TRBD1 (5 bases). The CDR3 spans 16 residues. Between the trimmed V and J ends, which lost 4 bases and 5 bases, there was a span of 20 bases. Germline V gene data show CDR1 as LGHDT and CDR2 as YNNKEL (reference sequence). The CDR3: CASSPFIAGVGTEAFF. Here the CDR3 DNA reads TGTGCCAGCAGCCCTTTTATCGCGGGGGTTGGAACTGAAGCTTTCTTT.

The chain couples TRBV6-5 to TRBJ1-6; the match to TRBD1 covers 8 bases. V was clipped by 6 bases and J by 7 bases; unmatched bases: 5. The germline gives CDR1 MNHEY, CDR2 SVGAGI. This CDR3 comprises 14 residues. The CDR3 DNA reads TGTGCCAGCAGGCAGACAGGGGTCAATTCACCCCTCCACTTT. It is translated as CASRQTGVNSPLHF.

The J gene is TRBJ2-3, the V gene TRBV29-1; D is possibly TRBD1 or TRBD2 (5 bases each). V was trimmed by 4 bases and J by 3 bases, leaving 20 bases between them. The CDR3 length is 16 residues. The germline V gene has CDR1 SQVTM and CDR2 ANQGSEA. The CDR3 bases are TGCAGCGTTGTAGTGATAACTAGTTGGGGGACAGATACGCAGTATTTT. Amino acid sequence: CSVVVITSWGTDTQYF.

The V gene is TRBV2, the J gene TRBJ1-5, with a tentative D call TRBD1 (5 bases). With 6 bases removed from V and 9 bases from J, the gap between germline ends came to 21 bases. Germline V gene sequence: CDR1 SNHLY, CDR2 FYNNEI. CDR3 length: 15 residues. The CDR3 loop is CASRGMGPTGRPQHF. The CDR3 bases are TGTGCCAGCAGAGGGATGGGACCTACCGGACGGCCCCAGCATTTT.

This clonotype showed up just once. CDR3 sequence (DNA): TGCAGCGTCGCAGGGGGTGACAATCAGCCCCAGCATTTT. Translated, it gives CSVAGGDNQPQHF. The chain is built from TRBV29-1 and TRBJ1-5, with TRBD1 identical over 7 bases. This CDR3 is 13 amino acids long. V was clipped by 6 bases and J by 3 bases; unmatched bases: 5. CDR1 is SQVTM and CDR2 is ANQGSEA in the germline V gene. Filled out from reference TRBV29-1 and TRBJ1-5, the complete variable domain reads SAVISQKPSRDICQRGTSLTIQCQVDSQVTMMFWYRQQPGQSLTLIATANQGSEATYESGFVIDKFPISRPNLTFSTLTVSNMSPEDSSIYLCSVAGGDNQPQHFGDGTRLSIL.

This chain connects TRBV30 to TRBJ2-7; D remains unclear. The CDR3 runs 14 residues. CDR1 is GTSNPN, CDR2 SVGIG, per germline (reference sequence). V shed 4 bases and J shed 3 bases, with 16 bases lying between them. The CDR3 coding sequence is TGTGCCTGGACCCAAAATGGAAACAGCTACGAGCAGTACTTC. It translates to CAWTQNGNSYEQYF. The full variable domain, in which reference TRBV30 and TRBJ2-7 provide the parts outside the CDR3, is SQTIHQWPATLVQPVGSPLSLECTVEGTSNPNLYWYRQAAGRGLQLLFYSVGIGQISSEVPQNLSASRPQDRQFILSSKKLLLSDSGFYLCAWTQNGNSYEQYFGPGTRLTVT.

This CDR3 reads CSAPGAESTDTQYF. The CDR3, as DNA: TGCAGTGCCCCCGGGGCGGAAAGCACAGATACGCAGTATTTT. This chain connects TRBV20-1 to TRBJ2-3, with D perhaps TRBD1 or TRBD2 (5 bases each). Germline lookup yields CDR1 DFQATT and CDR2 SNEGSKA (reference sequence). This CDR3 is 14 amino acids long. V was clipped by 6 bases and J by 0 bases, with 13 bases between them.

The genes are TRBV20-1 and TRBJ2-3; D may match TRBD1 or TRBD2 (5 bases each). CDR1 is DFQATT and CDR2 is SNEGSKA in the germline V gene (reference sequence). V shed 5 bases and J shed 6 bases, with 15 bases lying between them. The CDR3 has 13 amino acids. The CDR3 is CSALRAGTDTQYF. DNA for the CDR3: TGCAGTGCTCTTCGGGCAGGGACGGATACGCAGTATTTT.

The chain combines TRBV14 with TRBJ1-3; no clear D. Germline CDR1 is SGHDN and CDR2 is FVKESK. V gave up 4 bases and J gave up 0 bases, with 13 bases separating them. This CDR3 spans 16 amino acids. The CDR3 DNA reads TGTGCCAGCAGCCCGCTCGGCGGAGGCTCTGGAAACACCATATATTTT. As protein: CASSPLGGGSGNTIYF.

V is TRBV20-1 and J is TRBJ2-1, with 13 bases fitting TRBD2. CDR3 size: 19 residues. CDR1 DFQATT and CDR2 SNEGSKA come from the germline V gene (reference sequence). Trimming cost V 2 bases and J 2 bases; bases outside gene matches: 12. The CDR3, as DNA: TGCAGTGCTAGACCCCTCCGGACTAGCGGGGGCATACCCTACAATGAGCAGTTCTTC. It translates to CSARPLRTSGGIPYNEQFF.

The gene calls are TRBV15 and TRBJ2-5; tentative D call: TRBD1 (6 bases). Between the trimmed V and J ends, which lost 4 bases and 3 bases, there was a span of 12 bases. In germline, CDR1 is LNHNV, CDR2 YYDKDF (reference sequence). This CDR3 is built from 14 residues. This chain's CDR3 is CATSKDRSKETQYF. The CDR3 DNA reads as TGTGCCACCAGCAAGGACAGAAGCAAAGAGACCCAGTACTTC.

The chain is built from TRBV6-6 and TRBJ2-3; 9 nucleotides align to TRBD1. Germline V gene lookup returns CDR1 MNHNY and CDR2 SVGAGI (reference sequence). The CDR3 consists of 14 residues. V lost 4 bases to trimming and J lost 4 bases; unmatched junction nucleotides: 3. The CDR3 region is CASSSGTGPDTQYF. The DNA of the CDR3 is TGTGCCAGCAGTTCCGGGACAGGGCCAGATACGCAGTATTTT.

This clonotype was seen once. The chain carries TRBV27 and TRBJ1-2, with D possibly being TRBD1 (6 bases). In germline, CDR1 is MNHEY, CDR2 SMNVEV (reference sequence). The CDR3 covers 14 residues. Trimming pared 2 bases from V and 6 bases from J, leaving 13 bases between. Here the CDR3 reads CASSLGRGFDGYTF. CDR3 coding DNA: TGTGCCAGCAGTTTAGGCAGGGGATTTGATGGCTACACCTTC.

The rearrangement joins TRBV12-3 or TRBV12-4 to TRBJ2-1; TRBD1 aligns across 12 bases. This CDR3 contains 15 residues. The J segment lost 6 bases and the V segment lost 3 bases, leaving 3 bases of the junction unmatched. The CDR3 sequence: CASSLGQGAFNEQFF. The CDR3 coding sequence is TGTGCCAGCAGTTTGGGACAGGGGGCATTCAATGAGCAGTTCTTC.

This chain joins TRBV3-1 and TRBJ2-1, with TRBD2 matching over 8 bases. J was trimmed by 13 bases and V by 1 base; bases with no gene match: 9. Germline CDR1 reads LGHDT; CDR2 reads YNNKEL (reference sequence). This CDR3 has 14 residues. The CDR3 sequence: CASSQVGGAGVQFF. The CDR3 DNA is TGTGCCAGCAGCCAAGTCGGAGGAGCGGGAGTCCAGTTCTTC.

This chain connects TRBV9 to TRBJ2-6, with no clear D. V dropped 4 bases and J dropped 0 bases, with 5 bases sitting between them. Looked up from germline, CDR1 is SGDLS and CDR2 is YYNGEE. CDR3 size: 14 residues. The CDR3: CASSMGSGANVLTF. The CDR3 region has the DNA TGTGCCAGCAGCATGGGCTCTGGGGCCAACGTCCTGACTTTC.

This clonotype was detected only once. DNA for the CDR3: TGCAGTGCTGCCGGGAGAAGGGAGACCCAGTACTTC. It specifies CSAAGRRETQYF. The rearrangement uses TRBV20-1 and TRBJ2-5, with D maybe TRBD2 (6 bases). Trimming shortened V by 5 bases and J by 5 bases, and 12 bases separated the two germline ends. Germline values: CDR1 DFQATT, CDR2 SNEGSKA (reference sequence). The CDR3 has 12 residues.

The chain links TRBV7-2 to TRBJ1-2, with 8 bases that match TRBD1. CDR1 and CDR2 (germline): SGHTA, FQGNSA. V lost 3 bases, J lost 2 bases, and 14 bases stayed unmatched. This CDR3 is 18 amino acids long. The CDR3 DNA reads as TGTGCCAGCAGCTTTCTAACCCGGTCAGGGGGCGAGAACTATGGCTACACCTTC. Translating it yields CASSFLTRSGGENYGYTF.

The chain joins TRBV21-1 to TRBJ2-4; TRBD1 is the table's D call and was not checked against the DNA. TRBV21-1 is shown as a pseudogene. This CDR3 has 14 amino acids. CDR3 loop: CASSKEAGRNIQYF. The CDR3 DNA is TGTGCCAGCAGCAAAGAGGCGGGACGAAACATTCAGTACTTC.

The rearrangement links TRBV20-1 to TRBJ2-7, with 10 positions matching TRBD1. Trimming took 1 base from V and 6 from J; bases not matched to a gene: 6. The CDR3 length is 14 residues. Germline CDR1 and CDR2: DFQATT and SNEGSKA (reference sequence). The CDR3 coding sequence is TGCAGTGCTAGAGTGACAGGGGGCCCCTCCGAGCAGTACTTC. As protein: CSARVTGGPSEQYF.

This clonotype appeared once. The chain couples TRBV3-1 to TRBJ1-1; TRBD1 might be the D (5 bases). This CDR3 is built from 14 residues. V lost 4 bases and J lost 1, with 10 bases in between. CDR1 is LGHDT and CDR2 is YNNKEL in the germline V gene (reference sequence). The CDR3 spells CASSPFGQNTEAFF. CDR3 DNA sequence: TGTGCCAGCAGCCCGTTCGGACAGAACACTGAAGCTTTCTTT. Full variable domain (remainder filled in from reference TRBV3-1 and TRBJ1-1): DTAVSQTPKYLVTQMGNDKSIKCEQNLGHDTMYWYKQDSKKFLKIMFSYNNKELIINETVPNRFSPKSPDKAHLNLHINSLELGDSAVYFCASSPFGQNTEAFFGQGTRLTVV.

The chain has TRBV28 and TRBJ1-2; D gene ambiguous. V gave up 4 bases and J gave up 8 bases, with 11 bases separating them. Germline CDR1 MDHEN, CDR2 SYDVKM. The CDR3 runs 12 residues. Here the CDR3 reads CASSSISFGYTF. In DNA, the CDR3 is TGTGCCAGCAGTTCGATTAGTTTCGGCTACACCTTC.